The 20 T cell receptor beta chains below come from one sample, sequenced in a study of blood T cell repertoires in COVID-19. The method was immunoSEQ multiplex PCR; TCRdb's version includes in-frame clones alone and lacks a portion of them. Counted here are around 250,000 clones, 86% occurring once; the ten biggest clones make up roughly 12%. Sequencing was performed on peripheral blood. These TCRs come from a man at least 80 years old with acute or convalescent COVID-19.

This clone was found many times. This chain connects TRBV5-4 to TRBJ2-2, with TRBD1 matching over 7 bases. Looked up from germline, CDR1 is SGHNT and CDR2 is YYREEE (reference sequence). This CDR3 comprises 15 residues. J lost 2 bases, V lost 5 bases, and 6 bases had no gene match. As DNA, the CDR3 is TGTGCCAGCAGGTCCGGGACAGTCAACACCGGGGAGCTGTTTTTT. This translates into CASRSGTVNTGELFF.

CDR3 sequence: CASIEGAQGGGNEKLFF. CDR3 nucleotides: TGTGCCAGCATCGAGGGGGCGCAGGGAGGAGGGAATGAAAAACTGTTTTTT. This chain connects TRBV2 to TRBJ1-4; 7 bases match TRBD1. This CDR3 comprises 17 residues. In germline, CDR1 is SNHLY, CDR2 FYNNEI. J was trimmed by 5 bases and V by 7 bases; bases with no gene match: 16.

The chain carries TRBV9 and TRBJ2-5; perhaps TRBD2 as D (5 bases). V was pared by 0 bases and J by 5 bases, with 20 bases between. CDR3 size: 17 residues. Germline CDR1 reads SGDLS; CDR2 reads YYNGEE. The CDR3: CASSVGGPRRNGETQYF. The CDR3 coding sequence is TGTGCCAGCAGCGTAGGAGGGCCAAGGAGGAATGGCGAGACCCAGTACTTC.

The chain has TRBV6-6 and TRBJ1-3, with TRBD1 matching 8 bases. J gave up 4 bases and V 8 bases, and 4 bases lay outside the gene matches. Germline V gene lookup returns CDR1 MNHNY and CDR2 SVGAGI (reference sequence). The CDR3 has 13 residues. Here the CDR3 DNA reads TGTGCCAGCTACCGGACAGGGGGAAACACCATATATTTT. This codes for CASYRTGGNTIYF.

This chain uses TRBV27 with TRBJ1-6; 8 bases match TRBD1. Germline CDR1 MNHEY, CDR2 SMNVEV (reference sequence). The J segment lost 8 bases and the V segment lost 2 bases, leaving 8 bases of the junction unmatched. The CDR3 is 16 residues long. Here the CDR3 reads CASSLRGRGPDSPLHF. DNA of the CDR3: TGTGCCAGCAGTTTAAGGGGCAGGGGGCCGGATTCACCCCTCCACTTT.

This rearrangement joins TRBV7-9 to TRBJ1-1; D remains ambiguous. The CDR3 is made up of 13 amino acids. The germline gives CDR1 SEHNR, CDR2 FQNEAQ (reference sequence). V was cut by 7 bases and J by 4 bases, with 13 bases left in between. The CDR3 region is CASTLGRVTEAFF. CDR3 sequence (DNA): TGTGCCAGCACGCTCGGGAGAGTCACTGAAGCTTTCTTT.

The V call is TRBV28, the J call TRBJ1-4; no clear D. Germline CDR1 MDHEN, CDR2 SYDVKM. This CDR3 comprises 15 residues. With 1 base removed from V and 3 bases from J, the gap between germline ends came to 9 bases. DNA for the CDR3: TGTGCCAGCAGTTTATACCAGGCAGCTAATGAAAAACTGTTTTTT. It yields the protein CASSLYQAANEKLFF.

The J gene is TRBJ1-5, the V gene TRBV6-6; 7 nucleotides line up with TRBD1. The CDR3 is made up of 16 amino acids. CDR1 MNHNY and CDR2 SVGAGI come from the germline V gene (reference sequence). With 6 bases clipped from V and 5 bases from J, the junction kept 13 bases outside the gene matches. The CDR3 nucleotides are TGTGCCAGCAGCCGACATCGAGACAGGGACGATCAGCCCCAGCATTTT. It specifies CASSRHRDRDDQPQHF.

The V call is TRBV21-1, the J call TRBJ2-3; the D call TRBD2 from the table was never checked on the DNA. TRBV21-1 represents a pseudogene. The CDR3 contains 18 residues. CDR3 DNA sequence: TGTGCCAGCAGCAAAGACGAAGGCCAGCGGGCTTGCACAGATACGCAGTATTTT. It yields the protein CASSKDEGQRACTDTQYF.

The V call is TRBV7-2, the J call TRBJ2-7, with D unresolved. The CDR3 runs to 13 residues. V was clipped by 5 bases and J by 3 bases, with 11 bases between them. Germline lookup yields CDR1 SGHTA and CDR2 FQGNSA. The CDR3 nucleotides are TGTGCCAGCAGCCGAATGTCGGGCTACGAGCAGTACTTC. Protein: CASSRMSGYEQYF.

This clone was picked up a small number of times. The chain recombines TRBV6-5 with TRBJ1-4; D gene ambiguous. The germline V and J ends were trimmed by 6 bases and 7 bases, with 15 bases remaining between them. The CDR3 has 14 residues. The germline gives CDR1 MNHEY, CDR2 SVGAGI. The CDR3: CASSPSTLGEKLFF. CDR3 DNA sequence: TGTGCCAGCAGCCCCTCAACCCTAGGTGAAAAACTGTTTTTT.

The V gene is TRBV7-3, the J gene TRBJ1-1; 7 bases map to TRBD1. Per the germline V gene, CDR1 is SGHTA and CDR2 is FQGTGA. CDR3 length: 15 amino acids. With 6 bases clipped from V and 0 bases from J, the junction kept 7 bases outside the gene matches. The CDR3 DNA is TGTGCCAGCAGATTACAGGGGACGGTGAACACTGAAGCTTTCTTT. It yields the protein CASRLQGTVNTEAFF.

V gene TRBV27 combines with J gene TRBJ2-2; D is undetermined. The CDR3 has 15 amino acids. The germline gives CDR1 MNHEY, CDR2 SMNVEV (reference sequence). V was trimmed by 4 bases and J by 1 base, leaving 10 bases between them. The CDR3 region is CASSSREVNTGELFF. The DNA for the CDR3 is TGTGCCAGCAGTTCTCGTGAGGTGAACACCGGGGAGCTGTTTTTT.

Only a few counts were recorded for this clone. The chain carries TRBV7-9 and TRBJ2-7; 11 bases map to TRBD1. Germline V gene lookup returns CDR1 SEHNR and CDR2 FQNEAQ (reference sequence). The CDR3 has 16 residues. V shed 4 bases, J shed 3 bases, and the junction held 8 bases outside the gene matches. The CDR3 loop reads CASSSRRDRGIYEQYF. The CDR3 nucleotides are TGTGCCAGCAGCTCGAGGCGGGACAGGGGGATCTACGAGCAGTACTTC. Full variable domain (rest looked up from reference TRBV7-9 and TRBJ2-7): DTGVSQNPRHKITKRGQNVTFRCDPISEHNRLYWYRQTLGQGPEFLTYFQNEAQLEKSRLLSDRFSAERPKGSFSTLEIQRTEQGDSAMYLCASSSRRDRGIYEQYFGPGTRLTVT.

The gene calls are TRBV2 and TRBJ1-1; D uncertain. Per germline, CDR1 SNHLY and CDR2 FYNNEI. The CDR3 sequence is 15 residues long. V was clipped by 7 bases and J by 4 bases, with 19 bases between them. The CDR3 reads CASTQSPRLTTEAFF. The CDR3 nucleotides are TGTGCCAGCACCCAAAGTCCCAGGTTGACCACTGAAGCTTTCTTT.

The rearrangement joins TRBV29-1 to TRBJ2-3, with D possibly matching TRBD2 (6 bases). CDR1 and CDR2 (germline): SQVTM, ANQGSEA. The V and J ends lost 4 bases and 5 bases respectively, with 19 bases between them. The CDR3 is 15 amino acids. CDR3 in DNA: TGCAGCGTTGGGGACTGGCAAGGGTCAAAAGATACGCAGTATTTT. Its translation is CSVGDWQGSKDTQYF.

This chain links TRBV5-1 with TRBJ1-1; 10 nucleotides agree with TRBD1. The CDR3 loop spans 15 amino acids. V lost 3 bases, J lost 6 bases, and 8 bases stayed unmatched. Germline V gene lookup returns CDR1 SGHRS and CDR2 YFSETQ. This CDR3 is CASSWTTGGTAEAFF. CDR3 nucleotide sequence: TGCGCCAGCAGCTGGACGACAGGGGGCACCGCTGAAGCTTTCTTT.

The V gene is TRBV25-1, the J gene TRBJ2-2; TRBD1 aligns across 10 bases. The CDR3 covers 15 residues. CDR1 MGHDK and CDR2 SYGVNS come from the germline V gene. Trimming at V came to 6 bases and at J to 6 bases, leaving 7 bases not matched to a gene. CDR3 sequence reads: CASSLDRGFSGELFF. CDR3 nucleotides: TGTGCCAGCAGCCTGGACAGGGGGTTTTCCGGGGAGCTGTTTTTT.

The chain recombines TRBV5-1 with TRBJ2-1, with TRBD2 matching over 12 bases. The CDR3 contains 18 residues. Germline V lookup: CDR1 SGHRS, CDR2 YFSETQ. V dropped 1 base and J dropped 7; count of bases not matched to a gene: 12. The DNA for the CDR3 is TGCGCCAGCAGCTTGAATCCCAGGGGGCTAGCGGGAGGGAATGAGCAGTTCTTC. It is translated as CASSLNPRGLAGGNEQFF.

This chain links TRBV19 with TRBJ1-4; TRBD1 agrees at 7 bases. Germline CDR1 is LNHDA and CDR2 is SQIVND (reference sequence). The J segment lost 7 bases and the V segment lost 6 bases, leaving 11 bases of the junction unmatched. This CDR3 region has 15 residues. CDR3 DNA: TGTGCCAGTAGGCGGGACAGATTTAGCGGTGAAAAACTGTTTTTT. Translating gives CASRRDRFSGEKLFF.